The 11 T cell receptor beta chains given below trace back to one sample, sequenced in a study of blood T cell repertoires in COVID-19. Some clones are missing from TCRdb's copy, which holds only in-frame ones; the method was immunoSEQ multiplex PCR. The table records some 65,000 clones, 86% of them present only once. Sequencing was done on a sample of peripheral blood. The receptors stem from a man aged 35-49 years with COVID-19, enrolled during active disease.

J is TRBJ2-7 and V is TRBV28, with 7 bases fitting TRBD1. Germline V lookup: CDR1 MDHEN, CDR2 SYDVKM. V lost 6 bases and J lost 12; bases outside the gene matches: 14. There are 13 residues in the CDR3. CDR3: CASSLTGATFVYF. The DNA for the CDR3 is TGTGCCAGCAGCCTTACAGGGGCCACCTTCGTGTACTTC.

The gene calls are TRBV4-2 and TRBJ2-5; 9 bases are a match to TRBD2. Germline loops: CDR1 LGHNA, CDR2 YNFKEQ. With 5 bases clipped from V and 2 bases from J, the junction kept 12 bases outside the gene matches. The CDR3 loop spans 17 amino acids. CDR3 in amino acids: CASSDGWGTSKQETQYF. CDR3 DNA sequence: TGTGCCAGCAGCGATGGTTGGGGGACTAGCAAACAAGAGACCCAGTACTTC.

V usage is TRBV19 and J usage is TRBJ1-5, with TRBD1 matching 9 bases. The CDR3 is 17 residues long. From germline, CDR1 is LNHDA and CDR2 SQIVND (reference sequence). With V trimmed by 1 base and J by 2 bases, 6 bases remained unmatched. The CDR3 region is CASSIATGGDGNQPQHF. The DNA for the CDR3 is TGTGCCAGTAGTATAGCCACAGGGGGCGATGGCAATCAGCCCCAGCATTTT. The variable domain in full, completed from reference TRBV19 and TRBJ1-5, reads DGGITQSPKYLFRKEGQNVTLSCEQNLNHDAMYWYRQDPGQGLRLIYYSQIVNDFQKGDIAEGYSVSREKKESFPLTVTSAQKNPTAFYLCASSIATGGDGNQPQHFGDGTRLSIL.

This clone was detected only once. The chain recombines TRBV5-3 with TRBJ2-3, with a tentative D call TRBD1 (6 bases). TRBV5-3 has ORF status, its function being uncertain. This CDR3 spans 13 amino acids. Trimming pared 2 bases from V and 8 bases from J, leaving 12 bases between. CDR3 amino acids: CARSFQGKFTQYF. For the CDR3, the DNA is TGTGCCAGAAGCTTTCAGGGGAAATTTACGCAGTATTTT.

Only one count was recorded for this clone. V is TRBV4-2 and J is TRBJ1-5; D is ambiguous. Germline CDR1 and CDR2: LGHNA and YNFKEQ. The CDR3 has 15 residues. Trimming took 0 bases from V and 0 from J, leaving 6 bases between them. The CDR3 spells CASSQDAGSNQPQHF. The CDR3 coding sequence is TGTGCCAGCAGCCAAGATGCAGGTAGCAATCAGCCCCAGCATTTT.

The rearrangement links TRBV28 to TRBJ2-5, with 7 positions matching TRBD2. CDR1 is MDHEN and CDR2 is SYDVKM in the germline V gene. Trimming at V came to 3 bases and at J to 2 bases, leaving 9 bases not matched to a gene. This CDR3 spans 16 amino acids. This chain's CDR3 is CASSLGGRDLQETQYF. CDR3 sequence (DNA): TGTGCCAGCAGTTTGGGTGGGAGGGACTTACAAGAGACCCAGTACTTC.

There are a few counts of this clone. The V and J genes are TRBV30 and TRBJ1-5; 9 bases map to TRBD1. The length of the CDR3 is 18 residues. Trimming cost V 4 bases and J 0 bases; bases outside gene matches: 13. Germline loops: CDR1 GTSNPN, CDR2 SVGIG (reference sequence). The CDR3 bases are TGTGCCTGGACGCCAGGGACAGGGACAACTCATAGCAATCAGCCCCAGCATTTT. It is translated as CAWTPGTGTTHSNQPQHF.

The chain employs TRBV10-1 and TRBJ1-4; 7 bases agree with TRBD1. CDR1 and CDR2 from the germline V gene are WNHNN and SYGVQD (reference sequence). J was trimmed by 3 bases and V by 5 bases; bases with no gene match: 6. There are 15 residues in the CDR3. The CDR3 region has the DNA TGCGCCAGCAGTCCTACAGGGGCTGCTAATGAAAAACTGTTTTTT. Its translation is CASSPTGAANEKLFF.

This rearrangement joins TRBV4-1 to TRBJ2-7; TRBD2 agrees at 11 bases. The CDR3 is 16 amino acids. Germline CDR1 MGHRA, CDR2 YSYEKL. The ends lost 1 base at V and 7 bases at J; junction bases unmatched: 9. The DNA of the CDR3 is TGCGCCAGCAGCCAAGTGGGACTAGCGGACTCCTGGGAGCAGTACTTC. Protein: CASSQVGLADSWEQYF.

In its sample, this clone was seen once. The chain is built from TRBV6-1 and TRBJ1-1; TRBD1 aligns across 7 bases. The germline CDR1 and CDR2 sequences are MNHNS and SASEGT. The CDR3 has 15 residues. Trimming cost V 2 bases and J 3 bases; bases outside gene matches: 6. The CDR3 nucleotides read TGTGCCAGCAGTGAATGGTCAGGGGGTCACACTGAAGCTTTCTTT. Translated, it gives CASSEWSGGHTEAFF.

As to this clone: A junction boundary mismatches the germline segment, possibly from a read error. The chain combines TRBV30 with TRBJ1-5; possibly TRBD1 for D (5 bases). This CDR3 has 13 amino acids. Per germline, CDR1 GTSNPN and CDR2 SVGIG (reference sequence). CDR3 region: CAWNQGLNRPQHF. In nucleotides, the CDR3 is TGTGCCTGGAACCAGGGCCTTAATCGGCCCCAGCATTTT. The entire variable domain, with the rest obtained from reference TRBV30 and TRBJ1-5, is as follows: SQTIHQWPATLVQPVGSPLSLECTVEGTSNPNLYWYRQAAGRGLQLLFYSVGIGQISSEVPQNLSASRPQDRQFILSSKKLLLSDSGFYLCAWNQGLNRPQHFGDGTRLSIL.